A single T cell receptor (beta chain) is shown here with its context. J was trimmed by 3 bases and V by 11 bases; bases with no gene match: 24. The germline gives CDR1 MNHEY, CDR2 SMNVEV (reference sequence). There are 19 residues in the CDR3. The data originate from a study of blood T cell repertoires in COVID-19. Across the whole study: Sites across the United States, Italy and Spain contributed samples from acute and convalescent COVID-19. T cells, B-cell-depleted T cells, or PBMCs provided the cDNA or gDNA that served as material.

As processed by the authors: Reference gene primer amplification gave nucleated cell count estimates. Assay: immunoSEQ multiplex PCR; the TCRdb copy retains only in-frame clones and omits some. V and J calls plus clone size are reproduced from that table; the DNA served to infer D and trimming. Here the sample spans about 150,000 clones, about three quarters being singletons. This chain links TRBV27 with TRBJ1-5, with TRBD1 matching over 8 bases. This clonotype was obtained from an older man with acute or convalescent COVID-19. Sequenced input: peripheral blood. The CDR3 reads CAPGYTRGRPPGINQPQHF. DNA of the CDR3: TGTGCCCCGGGATACACCAGGGGGCGCCCGCCGGGGATCAATCAGCCCCAGCATTTT.